This T cell receptor beta chain was found in a study of cytomegalovirus exposure and HLA in healthy donors. Per germline, CDR1 SNHLY and CDR2 FYNNEI. CDR3 length equals 11 residues. V gave up 9 bases and J gave up 5 bases, with 10 bases separating them. PCR used 60 Vbeta primers and 13 Jbeta primers. This table comes from immunoSEQ multiplex PCR, and its TCRdb copy is limited to in-frame clones, with some not included. The sample records 210,000 or so clones, over 70% being singletons. This clonotype originated in a boy aged 2 to 10 in good health and CMV-seronegative. The sequenced sample was PBMCs. The chain has TRBV2 and TRBJ1-1, with D possibly matching TRBD1 (6 bases). CDR3 residues: CARQGGTEAFF. Here the CDR3 DNA reads TGTGCCAGACAGGGCGGGACTGAAGCTTTCTTT.